This entry describes one TCR beta chain. This sequence is one base from a far larger clone and is likely a read error. This specimen belongs to a study of low-dose radiotherapy and immunotherapy resistance in tumors. On the study more broadly: The fractionation for Cohort 1 was 0.5 Gy per fraction every 2 weeks, totaling 6.5 Gy. Patients were treated with intravenous nivolumab at 240 mg every two weeks and were also dosed with ipilimumab at 1 mg/kg every six weeks. Patients received cyclophosphamide 200 mg/m2 intravenously every two weeks, the day before radiation-immunotherapy.

TRAV and TRBV primers primed cDNA for both TCRalpha and TCRbeta. It was with a constant-region primer and a V-primer adapter that TCRs were amplified over approximately 20 PCR cycles. TCRdb reprocessed the reads via MiXCR and lists one record per CDR3 protein. This table has approximately 90,000 distinct CDR3 sequences, around 17% appearing once. Germline CDR1 is SGHTS and CDR2 is YDEGEE. The CDR3 consists of 14 residues. Sample time point: before trial treatment. All of the donors were given nivolumab, ipilimumab, aspirin, low-dose cyclophosphamide and low-dose radiotherapy as part of RACIN, a single-arm trial.

The input for sequencing was PBMCs, taken before treatment. This TCR was recovered from a male donor with prostate cancer. This sequence joins TRBV5-8 and TRBJ2-7; possibly TRBD1 for D (6 bases). This CDR3 is CASSLVGQSYEQHF. The DNA for the CDR3 is TGTGCCAGCAGCTTAGTCGGACAGAGCTACGAGCAGCACTTC.